The 17 T cell receptor beta chains given below trace back to one sample, sequenced in a study of shared clonotypes between healthy human individuals. Assay: immunoSEQ multiplex PCR; the TCRdb copy retains only in-frame clones and omits some. The sample records hundreds of thousands of clones, roughly four fifths being singletons. Input material: PBMCs. Every receptor here comes from a woman between 35 and 50 years old in good health. Some clones in this sample may be carry-over from other donors' samples.

The V and J genes are TRBV4-2 and TRBJ2-1; 13 nucleotides line up with TRBD2. Germline V lookup: CDR1 LGHNA, CDR2 YNFKEQ. CDR3 length: 17 residues. The ends lost 0 bases at V and 5 bases at J; junction bases unmatched: 4. The CDR3: CASSQEGGLAGHNEQFF. CDR3 DNA sequence: TGTGCCAGCAGCCAAGAGGGGGGACTAGCGGGGCACAATGAGCAGTTCTTC.

V usage is TRBV7-6 and J usage is TRBJ2-5, with 7 bases aligning to TRBD1. J was trimmed by 3 bases and V by 0 bases; bases with no gene match: 7. Germline V gives CDR1 SGHVS, CDR2 FNYEAQ. This CDR3 has 16 amino acids. For the CDR3, the DNA is TGTGCCAGCAGCTTAGCCGACAGGGAGCTAAAAGAGACCCAGTACTTC. This translates into CASSLADRELKETQYF. Drawing the rest from reference TRBV7-6 and TRBJ2-5, the complete variable domain is GAGVSQSPRYKVTKRGQDVALRCDPISGHVSLYWYRQALGQGPEFLTYFNYEAQQDKSGLPNDRFSAERPEGSISTLTIQRTEQRDSAMYRCASSLADRELKETQYFGPGTRLLVL.

This clone was recorded only once. A read error may be the cause here, since a much bigger clone is one base away. Other nucleotide sequences in the sample specify the same CDR3. V gene TRBV9 combines with J gene TRBJ1-3; D possibly corresponds to TRBD1 (5 bases). The ends were cut back, 0 bases at V and 2 bases at J, with 6 bases in the middle. The CDR3 sequence is 14 residues long. Germline values: CDR1 SGDLS, CDR2 YYNGEE. For the CDR3, the DNA is TGTGCCAGCAGCGTAGGGGGGACTGGAAACACCATATATTTT. Translated: CASSVGGTGNTIYF.

V gene TRBV4-3 combines with J gene TRBJ1-4, with 12 bases fitting TRBD1. Per germline, CDR1 LGHNA and CDR2 YSLEER. Losses at the gene ends were 4 bases for V and 8 bases for J; bases not matched to a gene: 14. This CDR3 contains 18 residues. The chain's CDR3 is CASSLRPPGQGAQEKLFF. The DNA of the CDR3 is TGCGCCAGCAGCCTACGCCCACCGGGACAGGGGGCGCAGGAAAAACTGTTTTTT.

Details on this clone: A single base separates this from a much larger clone, so it may be a read error. This chain connects TRBV28 to TRBJ1-5; D is ambiguous. The length of the CDR3 is 12 residues. Trimming shortened V by 8 bases and J by 4 bases, and 9 bases separated the two germline ends. Germline CDR1 and CDR2: MDHEN and SYDVKM. CDR3 in amino acids: CASGKVNQPQHF. Here the CDR3 DNA reads TGTGCCAGCGGAAAGGTAAATCAGCCCCAGCATTTT.

This clone was seen more than once but under ten times. The V call is TRBV27, the J call TRBJ1-2; possibly TRBD1 for D (6 bases). The CDR3 spans 13 residues. Deletions cut 2 bases from V and 7 bases from J, with 11 bases between. CDR1 is MNHEY and CDR2 is SMNVEV in the germline V gene (reference sequence). Here the CDR3 reads CASSLKGGGGYTF. As DNA, the CDR3 is TGTGCCAGCAGTTTAAAGGGGGGCGGTGGCTACACCTTC.

The chain has TRBV29-1 and TRBJ2-3; D is unresolved. V dropped 2 bases and J dropped 1 base, with 7 bases sitting between them. Germline CDR1 and CDR2: SQVTM and ANQGSEA. This CDR3 spans 13 amino acids. The CDR3 sequence: CSVETTRTDTQYF. The CDR3 DNA is TGCAGCGTTGAAACCACTCGCACAGATACGCAGTATTTT.

The chain joins TRBV10-1 to TRBJ2-7; 9 bases fit TRBD1. Germline values: CDR1 WNHNN, CDR2 SYGVQD (reference sequence). The V segment lost 6 bases and the J segment 5 bases; nucleotides outside the gene matches: 11. The CDR3 loop spans 15 amino acids. The CDR3 reads CASSDNRGRPNEQYF. The CDR3 DNA reads TGCGCCAGCAGCGATAACAGGGGGCGCCCCAACGAGCAGTACTTC.

The rearrangement links TRBV5-5 to TRBJ1-2; 7 nucleotides line up with TRBD1. Germline assignment: CDR1 SGHKS and CDR2 YYEKEE (reference sequence). This CDR3 contains 13 residues. J lost 3 bases, V lost 4 bases, and 3 bases had no gene match. CDR3 residues: CASSHRGDYGYTF. DNA for the CDR3: TGTGCCAGCAGCCACAGGGGAGACTATGGCTACACCTTC.

The gene calls are TRBV29-1 and TRBJ1-3; 7 bases match TRBD1. The germline gives CDR1 SQVTM, CDR2 ANQGSEA. This CDR3 spans 15 amino acids. V dropped 7 bases and J dropped 0; count of bases not matched to a gene: 9. In DNA, the CDR3 is TGCAGCGAAAACCAGGACAGGACCTCTGGAAACACCATATATTTT. Protein: CSENQDRTSGNTIYF.

This chain uses TRBV5-1 with TRBJ2-7, with TRBD2 matching over 10 bases. Germline CDR1 is SGHRS and CDR2 is YFSETQ. J was trimmed by 1 base and V by 4 bases; bases with no gene match: 5. The CDR3 covers 15 residues. CDR3 DNA: TGCGCCAGCAGCCCCCGTAGCGGGAGGTCCTACGAGCAGTACTTC. Translation gives CASSPRSGRSYEQYF.

The chain recombines TRBV7-6 with TRBJ2-3, with D maybe TRBD1 (5 bases). Germline V CDR1 and CDR2: SGHVS, FNYEAQ. V lost 2 bases to trimming and J lost 0 bases, with 12 bases between them. This CDR3 has 16 amino acids. CDR3 protein: CASSLRLQGSTDTQYF. For the CDR3, the DNA is TGTGCCAGCAGCTTAAGGCTGCAGGGAAGCACAGATACGCAGTATTTT.

About this clone: A read error may be the cause here, since a much bigger clone is one base away. This chain links TRBV10-2 with TRBJ1-1, with TRBD1 identical over 7 bases. The trim removed 6 bases at V and 0 bases at J, leaving 4 bases unmatched. The germline V gene encodes CDR1 WSHSY and CDR2 SAAADI. The CDR3 runs 14 residues. Here the CDR3 DNA reads TGCGCCAGCAGCATGGGACAGATGAACACTGAAGCTTTCTTT. It specifies CASSMGQMNTEAFF.

The chain employs TRBV27 and TRBJ1-6; unclear D gene. CDR1 and CDR2 from the germline V gene are MNHEY and SMNVEV (reference sequence). Trimming removed 0 bases from V and 4 bases from J, with 10 bases in between. This CDR3 has 16 amino acids. The chain's CDR3 is CASSLSVTAYNSPLHF. The CDR3 DNA reads TGTGCCAGCAGTTTATCCGTAACGGCTTATAATTCACCCCTCCACTTT.

The rearrangement uses TRBV7-3 and TRBJ1-1, with TRBD1 matching 10 bases. Germline lookup yields CDR1 SGHTA and CDR2 FQGTGA. There are 14 residues in the CDR3. V gave up 6 bases and J gave up 6 bases; unmatched junction bases: 7. The CDR3 DNA follows: TGTGCCAGCAGGGCCGACAGGGGGCCTTCTGAAGCTTTCTTT. Translating it yields CASRADRGPSEAFF. The full variable domain, completed using reference TRBV7-3 and TRBJ1-1, is GAGVSQTPSNKVTEKGKYVELRCDPISGHTALYWYRQSLGQGPEFLIYFQGTGAADDSGLPNDRFFAVRPEGSVSTLKIQRTERGDSAVYLCASRADRGPSEAFFGQGTRLTVV.

The chain couples TRBV6-1 to TRBJ2-5; D is unresolved. Germline V gives CDR1 MNHNS, CDR2 SASEGT. Trimming pared 2 bases from V and 3 bases from J, leaving 16 bases between. The length of the CDR3 is 16 residues. Written as DNA, the CDR3 is TGTGCCAGCAGTGAATGGTCCGGCGGTGGGGAAGAGACCCAGTACTTC. Translation: CASSEWSGGGEETQYF.

The chain has TRBV28 and TRBJ1-2; TRBD1 might be the D (5 bases). Per germline, CDR1 MDHEN and CDR2 SYDVKM. Deletions cut 5 bases from V and 1 base from J, with 20 bases between. This CDR3 has 17 residues. CDR3 residues: CASSPTRPRTLNYGYTF. The CDR3 DNA is TGTGCCAGCAGTCCCACCCGGCCACGGACACTTAACTATGGCTACACCTTC.